This TCR beta chain comes out of a study of cytomegalovirus exposure and HLA in healthy donors. General study points: Segments of the TCR beta V type were, in most cases, productive about 90% or about 30% of the time in an earlier analysis.

CDR1 is SGHRS, CDR2 YFSETQ, per germline. Trimming pared 0 bases from V and 0 bases from J, leaving 7 bases between. CDR3 length: 15 residues. The PCR used 60 Vbeta and 13 Jbeta primers. The protocol was immunoSEQ multiplex PCR, while the TCRdb copy is restricted to in-frame clones and leaves out a portion. The sample shows 150,000 to 200,000 clones, around 70% of them seen only once. Remarks on this clone: The antigen remains undetermined.

This clonotype was obtained from a man younger than 35 in good health and CMV-seropositive. The sample taken for sequencing was PBMCs. The chain links TRBV5-1 to TRBJ2-1; D is ambiguous. CDR3 DNA sequence: TGCGCCAGCAGCTTGGGCTGGCCCTCCTACAATGAGCAGTTCTTC. Its translation: CASSLGWPSYNEQFF.